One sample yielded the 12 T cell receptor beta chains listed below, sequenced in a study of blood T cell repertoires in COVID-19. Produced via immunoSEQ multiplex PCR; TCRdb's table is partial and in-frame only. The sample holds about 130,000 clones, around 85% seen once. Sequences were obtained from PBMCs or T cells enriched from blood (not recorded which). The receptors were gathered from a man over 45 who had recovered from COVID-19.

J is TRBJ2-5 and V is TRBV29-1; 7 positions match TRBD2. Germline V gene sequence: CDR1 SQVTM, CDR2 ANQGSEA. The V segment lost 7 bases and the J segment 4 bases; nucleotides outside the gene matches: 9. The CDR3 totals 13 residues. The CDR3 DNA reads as TGCAGCGCCTTACAGCTAGCGGCAGAGACCCAGTACTTC. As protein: CSALQLAAETQYF.

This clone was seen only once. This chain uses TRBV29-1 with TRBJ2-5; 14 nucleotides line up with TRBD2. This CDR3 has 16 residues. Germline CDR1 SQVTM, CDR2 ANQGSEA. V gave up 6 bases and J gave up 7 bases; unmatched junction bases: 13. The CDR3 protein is CSVAPGTSGGRGTQYF. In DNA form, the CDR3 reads TGCAGCGTCGCCCCCGGGACTAGCGGGGGCCGGGGGACCCAGTACTTC.

The CDR3 DNA follows: TGTGCCAGTAGTATTAACAGGGTGGGCTATGGCTACACCTTC. Translating gives CASSINRVGYGYTF. J is TRBJ1-2 and V is TRBV19, with D possibly TRBD1 on 6 matching bases. This CDR3 has 14 residues. CDR1 and CDR2 from the germline V gene are LNHDA and SQIVND (reference sequence). Trimming stripped 3 bases from V and 4 bases from J, with 12 bases between.

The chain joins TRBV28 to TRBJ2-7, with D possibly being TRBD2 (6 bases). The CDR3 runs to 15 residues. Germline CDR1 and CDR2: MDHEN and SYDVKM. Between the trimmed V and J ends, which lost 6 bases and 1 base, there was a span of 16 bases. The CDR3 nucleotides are TGTGCCAGCAGGACCCGGGGCGGGGTGTCCTACGAGCAGTACTTC. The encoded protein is CASRTRGGVSYEQYF.

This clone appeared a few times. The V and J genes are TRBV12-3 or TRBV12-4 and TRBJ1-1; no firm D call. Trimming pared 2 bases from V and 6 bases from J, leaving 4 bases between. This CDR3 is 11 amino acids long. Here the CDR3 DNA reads TGTGCCAGCAGTTTAACGGCTGAAGCTTTCTTT. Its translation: CASSLTAEAFF.

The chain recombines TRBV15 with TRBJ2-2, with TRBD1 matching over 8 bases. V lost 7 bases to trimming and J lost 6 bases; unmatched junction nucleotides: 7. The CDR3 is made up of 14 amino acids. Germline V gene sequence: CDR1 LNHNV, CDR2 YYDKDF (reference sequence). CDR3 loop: CATTPGQVPGELFF. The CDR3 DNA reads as TGTGCCACCACCCCGGGACAGGTGCCCGGGGAGCTGTTTTTT.

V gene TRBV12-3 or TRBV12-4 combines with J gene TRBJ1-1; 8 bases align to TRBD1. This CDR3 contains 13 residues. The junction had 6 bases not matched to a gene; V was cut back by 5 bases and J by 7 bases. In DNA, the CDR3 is TGTGCCAGCAGTCGCCAGGGGGCGGGTGAAGCTTTCTTT. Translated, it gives CASSRQGAGEAFF.

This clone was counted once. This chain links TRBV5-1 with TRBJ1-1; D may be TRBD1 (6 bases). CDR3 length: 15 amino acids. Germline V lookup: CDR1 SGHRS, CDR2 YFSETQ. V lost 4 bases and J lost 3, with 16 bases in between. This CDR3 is CASSRQQGKHTEAFF. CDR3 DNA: TGCGCCAGCAGCCGCCAACAGGGTAAGCACACTGAAGCTTTCTTT.

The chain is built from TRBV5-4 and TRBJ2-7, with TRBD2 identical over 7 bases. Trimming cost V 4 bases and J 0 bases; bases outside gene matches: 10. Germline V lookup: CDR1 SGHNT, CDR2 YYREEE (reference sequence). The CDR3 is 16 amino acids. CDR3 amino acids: CASSPQGGRISYEQYF. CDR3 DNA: TGTGCCAGCAGCCCCCAGGGAGGGCGTATCTCCTACGAGCAGTACTTC.

The CDR3 reads CASSLVPGNEKLFF. The CDR3 DNA reads TGTGCCAGCAGCTTAGTCCCGGGGAATGAAAAACTGTTTTTT. The V call is TRBV7-9, the J call TRBJ1-4; D unclear. Trimming stripped 1 base from V and 5 bases from J, with 8 bases between. The germline V gene encodes CDR1 SEHNR and CDR2 FQNEAQ (reference sequence). The length of the CDR3 is 14 residues.

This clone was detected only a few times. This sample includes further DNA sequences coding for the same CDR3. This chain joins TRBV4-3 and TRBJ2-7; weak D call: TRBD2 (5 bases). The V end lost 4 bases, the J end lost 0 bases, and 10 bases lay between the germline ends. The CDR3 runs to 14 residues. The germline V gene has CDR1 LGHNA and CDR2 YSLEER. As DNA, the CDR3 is TGCGCCAGCAGCCCCCGGGGTTCCTCCTACGAGCAGTACTTC. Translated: CASSPRGSSYEQYF.

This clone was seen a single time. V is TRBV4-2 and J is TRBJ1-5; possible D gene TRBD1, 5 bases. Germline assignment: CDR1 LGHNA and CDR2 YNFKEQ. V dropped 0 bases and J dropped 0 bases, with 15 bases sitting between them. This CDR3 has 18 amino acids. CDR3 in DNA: TGTGCCAGCAGCCAAGATCCCCCGACAGTTTATAGCAATCAGCCCCAGCATTTT. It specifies CASSQDPPTVYSNQPQHF.